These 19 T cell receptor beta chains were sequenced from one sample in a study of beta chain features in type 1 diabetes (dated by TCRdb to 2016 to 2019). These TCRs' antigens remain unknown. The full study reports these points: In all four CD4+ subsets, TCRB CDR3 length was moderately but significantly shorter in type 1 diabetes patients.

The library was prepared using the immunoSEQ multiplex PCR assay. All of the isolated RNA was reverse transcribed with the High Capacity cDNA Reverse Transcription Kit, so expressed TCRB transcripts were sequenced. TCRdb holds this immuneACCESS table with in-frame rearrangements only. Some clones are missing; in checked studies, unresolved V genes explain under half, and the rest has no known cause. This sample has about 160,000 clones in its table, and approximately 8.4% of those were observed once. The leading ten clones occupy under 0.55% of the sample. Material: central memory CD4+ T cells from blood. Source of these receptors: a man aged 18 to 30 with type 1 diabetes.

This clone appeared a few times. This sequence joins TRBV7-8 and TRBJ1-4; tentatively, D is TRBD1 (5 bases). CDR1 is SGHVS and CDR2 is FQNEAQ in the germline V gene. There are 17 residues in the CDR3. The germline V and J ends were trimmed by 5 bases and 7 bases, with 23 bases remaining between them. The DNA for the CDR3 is TGTGCCAGCAGCGCCGGGTGGGTGGGGCCTGGCGTTGAAAAACTGTTTTTT. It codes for CASSAGWVGPGVEKLFF.

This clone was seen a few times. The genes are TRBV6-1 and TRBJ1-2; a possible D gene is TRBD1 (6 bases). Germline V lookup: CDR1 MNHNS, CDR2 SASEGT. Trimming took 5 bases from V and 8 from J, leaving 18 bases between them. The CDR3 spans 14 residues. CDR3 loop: CASSRGDTSPGYTF. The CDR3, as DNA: TGTGCCAGCAGTCGGGGGGACACTTCTCCGGGCTACACCTTC.

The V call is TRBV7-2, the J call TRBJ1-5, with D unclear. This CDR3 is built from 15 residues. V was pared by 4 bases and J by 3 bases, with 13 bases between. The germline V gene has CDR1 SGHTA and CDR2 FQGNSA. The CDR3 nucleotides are TGTGCCAGCAGCTCGTCGACTGGCTCCAATCAGCCCCAGCATTTT. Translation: CASSSSTGSNQPQHF.

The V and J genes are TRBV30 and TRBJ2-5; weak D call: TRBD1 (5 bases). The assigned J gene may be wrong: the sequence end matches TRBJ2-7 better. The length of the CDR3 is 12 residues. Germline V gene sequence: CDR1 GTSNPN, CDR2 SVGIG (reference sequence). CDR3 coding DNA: TGTGCCTGGACAGGGTTCTTGGACGAGCAGTACTTC. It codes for CAWTGFLDEQYF.

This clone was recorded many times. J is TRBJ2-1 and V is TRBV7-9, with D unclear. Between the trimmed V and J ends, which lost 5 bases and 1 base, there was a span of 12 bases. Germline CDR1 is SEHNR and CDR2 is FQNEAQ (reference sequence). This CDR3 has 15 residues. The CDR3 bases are TGTGCCAGCAGCCCTGACATCTCGTCCTACAATGAGCAGTTCTTC. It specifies CASSPDISSYNEQFF.

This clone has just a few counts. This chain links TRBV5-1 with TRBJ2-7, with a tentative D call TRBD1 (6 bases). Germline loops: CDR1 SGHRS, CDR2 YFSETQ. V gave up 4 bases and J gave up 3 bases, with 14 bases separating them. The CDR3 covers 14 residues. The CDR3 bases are TGCGCCAGCAGCCGAACTTGGGGGCACTACGAGCAGTACTTC. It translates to CASSRTWGHYEQYF.

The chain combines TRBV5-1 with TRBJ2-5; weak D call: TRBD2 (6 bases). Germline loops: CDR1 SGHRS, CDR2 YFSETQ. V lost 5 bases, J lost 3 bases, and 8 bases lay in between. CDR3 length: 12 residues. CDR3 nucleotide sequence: TGCGCCAGCAGTTGGGAGGAAGAGACCCAGTACTTC. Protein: CASSWEEETQYF.

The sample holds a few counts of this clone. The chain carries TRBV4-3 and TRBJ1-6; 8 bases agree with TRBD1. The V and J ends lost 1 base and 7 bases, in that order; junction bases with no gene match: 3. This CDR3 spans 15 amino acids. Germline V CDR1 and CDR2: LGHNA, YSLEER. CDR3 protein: CASSQARGLNSPLHF. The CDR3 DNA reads TGCGCCAGCAGCCAAGCCAGGGGGCTCAATTCACCCCTCCACTTT.

The CDR3 DNA reads as TGTGCCAGCAGCTTAGTGGGGCATAGCACTGAAGCTTTCTTT. Translation: CASSLVGHSTEAFF. J is TRBJ1-1 and V is TRBV11-2; D is possibly TRBD1 (5 bases). The germline V gene has CDR1 SGHAT and CDR2 FQNNGV. Trimming shortened V by 1 base and J by 4 bases, and 10 bases separated the two germline ends. The CDR3 is 14 residues long.

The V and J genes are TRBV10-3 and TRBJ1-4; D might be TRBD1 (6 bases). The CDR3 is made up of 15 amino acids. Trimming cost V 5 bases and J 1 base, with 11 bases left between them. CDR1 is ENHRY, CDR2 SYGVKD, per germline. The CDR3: CAISSSGVTNEKLFF. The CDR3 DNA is TGTGCCATCAGTTCGTCAGGGGTAACTAATGAAAAACTGTTTTTT.

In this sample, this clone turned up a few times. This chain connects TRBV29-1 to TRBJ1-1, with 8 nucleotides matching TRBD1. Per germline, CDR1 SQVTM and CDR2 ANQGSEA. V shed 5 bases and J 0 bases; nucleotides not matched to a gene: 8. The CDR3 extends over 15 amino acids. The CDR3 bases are TGCAGCGTTAGTGGCGGGACAGGACTGAACACTGAAGCTTTCTTT. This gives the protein CSVSGGTGLNTEAFF.

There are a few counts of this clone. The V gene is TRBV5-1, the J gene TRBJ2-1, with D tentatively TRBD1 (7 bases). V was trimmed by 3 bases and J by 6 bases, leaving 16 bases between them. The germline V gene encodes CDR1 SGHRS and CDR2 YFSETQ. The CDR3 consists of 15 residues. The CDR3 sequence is CASSSWDSGGNEQFF. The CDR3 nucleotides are TGCGCCAGCAGCTCATGGGACTCAGGGGGCAATGAGCAGTTCTTC.

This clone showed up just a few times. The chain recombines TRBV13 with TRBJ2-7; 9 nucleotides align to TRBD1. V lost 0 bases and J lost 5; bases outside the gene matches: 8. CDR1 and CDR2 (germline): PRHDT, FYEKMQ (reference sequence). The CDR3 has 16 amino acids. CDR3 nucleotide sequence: TGTGCCAGCAGCTTAGGCCCCCAGACAGGGGGGCACGAGCAGTACTTC. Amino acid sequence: CASSLGPQTGGHEQYF.

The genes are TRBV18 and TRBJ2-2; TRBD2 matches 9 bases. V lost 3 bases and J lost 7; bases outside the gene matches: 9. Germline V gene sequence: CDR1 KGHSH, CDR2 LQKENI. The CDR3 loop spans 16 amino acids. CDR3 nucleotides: TGTGCCAGCTCACCCTTAGCGGGGGCTCCTGGCGGGGAGCTGTTTTTT. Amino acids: CASSPLAGAPGGELFF.

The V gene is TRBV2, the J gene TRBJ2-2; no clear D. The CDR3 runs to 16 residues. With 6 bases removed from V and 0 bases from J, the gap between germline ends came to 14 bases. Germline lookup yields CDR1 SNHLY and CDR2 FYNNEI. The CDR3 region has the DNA TGTGCCAGCAGCGTCAGGCTCCCTTCGAACACCGGGGAGCTGTTTTTT. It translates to CASSVRLPSNTGELFF.

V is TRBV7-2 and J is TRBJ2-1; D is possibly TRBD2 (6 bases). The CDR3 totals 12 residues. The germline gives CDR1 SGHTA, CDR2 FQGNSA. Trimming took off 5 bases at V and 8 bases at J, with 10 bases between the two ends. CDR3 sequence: CASSPTSYEQFF. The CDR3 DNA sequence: TGTGCCAGCAGCCCAACTAGCTATGAGCAGTTCTTC.

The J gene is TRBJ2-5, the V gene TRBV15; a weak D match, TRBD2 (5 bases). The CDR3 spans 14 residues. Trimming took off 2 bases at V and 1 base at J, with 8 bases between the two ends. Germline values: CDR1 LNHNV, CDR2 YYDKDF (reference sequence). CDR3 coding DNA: TGTGCCACCAGCAGACGAGAGGGCCAAGAGACCCAGTACTTC. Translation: CATSRREGQETQYF.

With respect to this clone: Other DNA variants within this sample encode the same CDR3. Here the CDR3 DNA reads TGTGCCAGCAGCTCGGGGCAGGGGAGTTGGGAGACCCAGTACTTC. Protein product: CASSSGQGSWETQYF. V is TRBV5-6 and J is TRBJ2-5, with a tentative D call TRBD1 (6 bases). Germline-derived CDR1 and CDR2 are SGHDT and YYEEEE. V shed 3 bases and J shed 5 bases, with 17 bases lying between them. CDR3 length equals 15 residues.

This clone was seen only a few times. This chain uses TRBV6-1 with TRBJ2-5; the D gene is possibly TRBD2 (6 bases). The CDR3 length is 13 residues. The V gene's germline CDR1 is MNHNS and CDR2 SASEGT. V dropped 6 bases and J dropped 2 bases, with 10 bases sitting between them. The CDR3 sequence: CASSRLGQETQYF. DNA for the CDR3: TGTGCCAGCAGCCGACTAGGTCAAGAGACCCAGTACTTC.